A single sample gave rise to the 26 T cell receptor beta chains below, sequenced in a study of response to subunit inactivated influenza vaccine. TCRdb re-derived calls from the RT-PCR reads in MiXCR, one entry per CDR3 protein. The sample consists of about 500,000 distinct CDR3 sequences, approximately 17% of them appearing once. This specimen was CD4+ T cells sorted from PBMCs, taken roughly 24 months after vaccination. All receptors come from a man in his fifties or sixties who received an inactivated influenza vaccine.

The chain couples TRBV5-5 to TRBJ2-1, with unresolved D. CDR3 length: 13 amino acids. Trimming shortened V by 1 base and J by 4 bases, and 6 bases separated the two germline ends. The V gene's germline CDR1 is SGHKS and CDR2 YYEKEE (reference sequence). The CDR3: CASSLNTYNEQFF. For the CDR3, the DNA is TGTGCCAGCAGCTTGAACACGTACAATGAGCAGTTCTTC.

This clonotype has only a few counts. This chain joins TRBV20-1 and TRBJ2-7; no reliable D call. Germline CDR1 is DFQATT and CDR2 is SNEGSKA (reference sequence). Trimming left V 4 bases short and J 4 bases short, with 8 bases between. CDR3 length: 11 residues. The CDR3 DNA follows: TGCAGTGCTAAGCCGAAATACGAGCAGTACTTC. This translates into CSAKPKYEQYF.

This clonotype turned up a few times. The rearrangement joins TRBV5-1 to TRBJ2-7; either TRBD1 or TRBD2 may supply D (5 bases each). CDR3 size: 14 residues. V was trimmed by 4 bases and J by 5 bases, leaving 16 bases between them. Germline lookup yields CDR1 SGHRS and CDR2 YFSETQ. This CDR3 is CASSRGRTHHEQYF. The CDR3 region has the DNA TGCGCCAGCAGCCGGGGACGGACCCATCACGAGCAGTACTTC.

This chain links TRBV21-1 with TRBJ2-3; the table names TRBD1, a call not compared with the DNA. TRBV21-1 is a recognized pseudogene. The length of the CDR3 is 18 residues. The CDR3 sequence is CASSKESRGRGWTDTQYF. CDR3 nucleotide sequence: TGTGCCAGCAGCAAAGAAAGCAGGGGGAGAGGGTGGACAGATACGCAGTATTTT.

The V and J genes are TRBV6-1 and TRBJ2-7; 7 nucleotides match TRBD1. The CDR3 loop spans 15 amino acids. V trimming: 7 bases; J trimming: 2 bases; junction bases outside the gene matches: 11. The germline V gene has CDR1 MNHNS and CDR2 SASEGT. The CDR3 DNA sequence: TGTGCCAGCAAGATCCTTACTGGGACAGCCTACGAGCAGTACTTC. It specifies CASKILTGTAYEQYF.

The CDR3: CASSQDGVRGVGDTQYF. In nucleotides, the CDR3 is TGTGCCAGCAGCCAAGATGGGGTGCGGGGGGTGGGAGATACGCAGTATTTT. The chain has TRBV3-1 and TRBJ2-3, with 8 bases lining up with TRBD2. The V segment lost 0 bases and the J segment 5 bases; nucleotides outside the gene matches: 10. The CDR3 length is 17 residues. The germline V gene encodes CDR1 LGHDT and CDR2 YNNKEL (reference sequence).

This clonotype was seen a few times. J is TRBJ1-2 and V is TRBV6-2 or TRBV6-3; possible D gene TRBD1, 6 bases. Germline V gene sequence: CDR1 MNHEY, CDR2 SVGEGT. This CDR3 comprises 14 residues. V gave up 7 bases and J gave up 4 bases, with 16 bases separating them. CDR3 in DNA: TGTGCCAGCACCTACTCGACAGGTTTCTATGGCTACACCTTC. It yields the protein CASTYSTGFYGYTF.

This clonotype was observed many times. CDR3 sequence reads: CASSELAALTGELFF. DNA for the CDR3: TGCGCCAGCAGTGAGTTAGCGGCTCTCACCGGGGAGCTGTTTTTT. V is TRBV10-2 and J is TRBJ2-2; TRBD2 is a possible D gene (6 bases). Germline V gene lookup returns CDR1 WSHSY and CDR2 SAAADI. This CDR3 is built from 15 residues. Trimming took off 1 base at V and 4 bases at J, with 10 bases between the two ends.

This clonotype appeared a few times. This chain links TRBV10-3 with TRBJ2-3, with D perhaps TRBD2 (6 bases). The germline V gene has CDR1 ENHRY and CDR2 SYGVKD. V dropped 3 bases and J dropped 11 bases, with 15 bases sitting between them. This CDR3 region has 13 residues. The CDR3 loop reads CAISEGREAMQYF. CDR3 bases: TGTGCCATCAGTGAAGGCAGGGAGGCTATGCAGTATTTT.

V is TRBV12-3 or TRBV12-4 and J is TRBJ1-5; unclear D gene. This CDR3 spans 14 amino acids. V lost 6 bases, J lost 0 bases, and 9 bases lay in between. The chain's CDR3 is CASRPGSSNQPQHF. The CDR3 nucleotides read TGTGCCAGCAGGCCGGGTTCTAGCAATCAGCCCCAGCATTTT.

This clonotype was detected only once. V usage is TRBV12-3 or TRBV12-4 and J usage is TRBJ1-2; D gene uncertain. The CDR3 consists of 13 residues. V shed 6 bases and J shed 4 bases, with 12 bases lying between them. This CDR3 reads CASRTRRGYGYTF. CDR3 DNA: TGTGCCAGCAGAACCCGACGGGGCTATGGCTACACCTTC.

This clonotype showed up just a few times. V gene TRBV3-1 combines with J gene TRBJ1-5; unclear D gene. CDR1 is LGHDT, CDR2 YNNKEL, per germline (reference sequence). CDR3 size: 15 residues. Between the trimmed V and J ends, which lost 7 bases and 4 bases, there was a span of 17 bases. The CDR3 here is CASKTATGANQPQHF. The CDR3 DNA is TGTGCCAGCAAGACCGCAACCGGCGCTAATCAGCCCCAGCATTTT.

In its sample, this clonotype was seen a few times. The rearrangement uses TRBV20-1 and TRBJ2-3; tentative D call: TRBD1 (5 bases). The CDR3 is 12 residues long. The ends were cut back, 7 bases at V and 2 bases at J, with 10 bases in the middle. The germline CDR1 and CDR2 sequences are DFQATT and SNEGSKA (reference sequence). This CDR3 reads CSGQDITDTQYF. The DNA for the CDR3 is TGCAGTGGCCAGGACATCACAGATACGCAGTATTTT.

This clonotype was picked up a small number of times. The V and J genes are TRBV5-1 and TRBJ2-2; 9 nucleotides match TRBD1. Germline V CDR1 and CDR2: SGHRS, YFSETQ. Losses at the gene ends were 2 bases for V and 5 bases for J; bases not matched to a gene: 4. The CDR3 contains 15 residues. As DNA, the CDR3 is TGCGCCAGCAGCTTCACAGGGGGCCGGACCGGGGAGCTGTTTTTT. Translation: CASSFTGGRTGELFF.

The chain is built from TRBV4-3 and TRBJ2-1; TRBD2 aligns across 8 bases. This CDR3 is built from 14 residues. Germline CDR1 and CDR2: LGHNA and YSLEER. V gave up 6 bases and J gave up 6 bases; unmatched junction bases: 7. The CDR3 region has the DNA TGCGCCAGCAGTCGCGGGGGGCCAGGCAATGAGCAGTTCTTC. Its translation: CASSRGGPGNEQFF.

This clonotype was picked up many times. V and J are TRBV6-1 and TRBJ2-1, with 10 bases fitting TRBD2. Germline V gene sequence: CDR1 MNHNS, CDR2 SASEGT. Unmatched junction bases numbered 7, after V lost 7 bases and J lost 4 bases. This CDR3 comprises 15 residues. CDR3 in amino acids: CASNRAGGPYNEQFF. CDR3 nucleotides: TGTGCCAGCAATAGAGCGGGGGGGCCGTACAATGAGCAGTTCTTC.

The chain couples TRBV12-5 to TRBJ1-1; 8 positions agree with TRBD1. From germline, CDR1 is LGHNT and CDR2 FRNRAP. This CDR3 spans 13 amino acids. V lost 1 base, J lost 9 bases, and 4 bases stayed unmatched. The CDR3 is CASGLGPGGKAFF. The CDR3 bases are TGTGCTAGTGGTTTGGGACCAGGGGGCAAAGCTTTCTTT.

The table lists this clonotype with a count of one. This chain links TRBV20-1 with TRBJ2-1; possible D gene TRBD2, 5 bases. The germline gives CDR1 DFQATT, CDR2 SNEGSKA (reference sequence). V gave up 5 bases and J gave up 1 base, with 12 bases separating them. CDR3 length: 14 amino acids. In nucleotides, the CDR3 is TGCAGTGCTCCTCACCCGGGGTCCTACAATGAGCAGTTCTTC. The encoded protein is CSAPHPGSYNEQFF.

The sample holds many counts of this clonotype. CDR3 nucleotide sequence: TGTGCCAGCAGCTTAGCTGGAGGGGGCCCCTACTACGAGCAGTACTTC. This sequence encodes CASSLAGGGPYYEQYF. The chain uses TRBV7-2 and TRBJ2-7; a weak D match, TRBD1 (7 bases). The CDR3 is made up of 16 amino acids. Germline values: CDR1 SGHTA, CDR2 FQGNSA. V was cut by 0 bases and J by 3 bases, with 15 bases left in between.

This clonotype has just a few counts. The chain links TRBV7-9 to TRBJ1-5; tentatively, D is TRBD1 (5 bases). Trimming took off 4 bases at V and 7 bases at J, with 14 bases between the two ends. The CDR3 consists of 14 residues. From germline, CDR1 is SEHNR and CDR2 FQNEAQ (reference sequence). The DNA of the CDR3 is TGTGCCAGCAGCTACGGGCAGGGAGGCCAGCCCCAGCATTTT. Translating it yields CASSYGQGGQPQHF.

A few counts support this clonotype. The chain couples TRBV27 to TRBJ2-5; the D gene is possibly TRBD1 (6 bases). The CDR3 has 17 amino acids. In germline, CDR1 is MNHEY, CDR2 SMNVEV (reference sequence). The V end was cut by 0 bases, the J end by 3 bases, with 17 bases between. CDR3 amino acids: CASSLSWLDRTKETQYF. CDR3 nucleotides: TGTGCCAGCAGTTTATCGTGGCTAGACAGGACGAAAGAGACCCAGTACTTC.

This clonotype has just a few counts. The J gene is TRBJ1-5, the V gene TRBV6-1; D gene unclear. The CDR3 has 15 residues. V was pared by 2 bases and J by 2 bases, with 10 bases between. In germline, CDR1 is MNHNS, CDR2 SASEGT. The CDR3: CASSENSAGNQPQHF. CDR3 DNA sequence: TGTGCCAGCAGTGAAAACAGCGCGGGCAATCAGCCCCAGCATTTT.

This clonotype was found many times. The chain is built from TRBV12-3 or TRBV12-4 and TRBJ2-7; TRBD1 matches at 8 bases. With V trimmed by 2 bases and J by 1 base, 10 bases remained unmatched. The CDR3 is made up of 17 amino acids. This CDR3 reads CASSLRYLGQGSYEQYF. The CDR3 DNA sequence: TGTGCCAGCAGTTTAAGGTACTTAGGACAGGGTTCCTACGAGCAGTACTTC.

The chain combines TRBV11-2 with TRBJ1-1, with 10 nucleotides matching TRBD1. Germline loops: CDR1 SGHAT, CDR2 FQNNGV. V gave up 7 bases and J gave up 8 bases; unmatched junction bases: 4. The CDR3 has 12 amino acids. For the CDR3, the DNA is TGTGCCAGCATCAGGGACAGGGGCGAAGCTTTCTTT. This translates into CASIRDRGEAFF.

The chain uses TRBV3-1 and TRBJ2-3, with TRBD2 matching over 8 bases. Germline-derived CDR1 and CDR2 are LGHDT and YNNKEL (reference sequence). V was pared by 1 base and J by 6 bases, with 9 bases of the junction left unmatched. This CDR3 has 16 residues. CDR3 loop: CASSQVASGSQDTQYF. CDR3 nucleotide sequence: TGTGCCAGCAGCCAAGTTGCTAGCGGGTCCCAGGATACGCAGTATTTT.

V and J are TRBV6-2 or TRBV6-3 and TRBJ1-5; 9 bases map to TRBD1. The V gene end was trimmed by 7 bases and the J gene end by 6 bases; junction bases not matched to a gene: 7. This CDR3 spans 14 amino acids. Germline CDR1 reads MNHEY; CDR2 reads SVGEGT. The CDR3 DNA sequence: TGTGCCAGCAACCTACAGGGGGCCGGTCAGCCCCAGCATTTT. Its protein product is CASNLQGAGQPQHF.